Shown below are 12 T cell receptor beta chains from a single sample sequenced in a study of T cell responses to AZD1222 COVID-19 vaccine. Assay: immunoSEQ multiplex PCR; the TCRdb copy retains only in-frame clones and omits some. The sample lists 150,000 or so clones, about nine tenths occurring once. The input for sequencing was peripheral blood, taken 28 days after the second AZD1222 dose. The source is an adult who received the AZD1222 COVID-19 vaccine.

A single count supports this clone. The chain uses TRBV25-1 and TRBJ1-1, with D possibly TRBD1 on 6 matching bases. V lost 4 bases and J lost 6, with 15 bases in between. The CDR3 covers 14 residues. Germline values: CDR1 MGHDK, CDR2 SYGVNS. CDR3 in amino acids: CASSGLQGWAEAFF. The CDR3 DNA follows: TGTGCCAGCAGTGGCTTACAGGGTTGGGCTGAAGCTTTCTTT. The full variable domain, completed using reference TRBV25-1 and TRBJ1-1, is EADIYQTPRYLVIGTGKKITLECSQTMGHDKMYWYQQDPGMELHLIHYSYGVNSTEKGDLSSESTVSRIRTEHFPLTLESARPSHTSQYLCASSGLQGWAEAFFGQGTRLTVV.

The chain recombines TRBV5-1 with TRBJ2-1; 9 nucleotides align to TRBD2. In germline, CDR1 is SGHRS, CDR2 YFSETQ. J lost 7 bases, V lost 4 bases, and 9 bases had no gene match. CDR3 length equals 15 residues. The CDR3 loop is CASSPNSGRRNEQFF. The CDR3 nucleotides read TGCGCCAGCAGCCCGAATAGCGGGAGACGGAATGAGCAGTTCTTC.

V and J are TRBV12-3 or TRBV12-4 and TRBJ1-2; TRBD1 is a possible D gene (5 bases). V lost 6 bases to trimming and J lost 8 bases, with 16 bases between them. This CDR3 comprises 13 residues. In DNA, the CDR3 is TGTGCCAGCAGCCCGTGGGGCCAAGAAGGCTACACCTTC. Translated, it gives CASSPWGQEGYTF.

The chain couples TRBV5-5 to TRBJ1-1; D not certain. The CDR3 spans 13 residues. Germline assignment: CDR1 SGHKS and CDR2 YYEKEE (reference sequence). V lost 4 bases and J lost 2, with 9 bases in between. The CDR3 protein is CASSTKGNTEAFF. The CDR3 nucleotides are TGTGCCAGCAGCACCAAGGGAAACACTGAAGCTTTCTTT.

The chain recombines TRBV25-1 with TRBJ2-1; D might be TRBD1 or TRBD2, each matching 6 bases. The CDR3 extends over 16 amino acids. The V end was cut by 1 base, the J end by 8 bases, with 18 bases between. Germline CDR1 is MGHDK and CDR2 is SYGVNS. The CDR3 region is CASSESRRGVADEQFF. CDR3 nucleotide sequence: TGTGCCAGCAGTGAATCCCGGAGGGGGGTTGCAGATGAGCAGTTCTTC.

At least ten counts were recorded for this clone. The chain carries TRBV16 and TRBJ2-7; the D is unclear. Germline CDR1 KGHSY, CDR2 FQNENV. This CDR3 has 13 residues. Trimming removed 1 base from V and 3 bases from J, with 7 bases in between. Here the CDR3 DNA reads TGTGCCAGCAGCCAATTGGTCGGCTACGAGCAGTACTTC. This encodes CASSQLVGYEQYF. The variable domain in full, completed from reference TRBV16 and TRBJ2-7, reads GEEVAQTPKHLVRGEGQKAKLYCAPIKGHSYVFWYQQVLKNEFKFLISFQNENVFDETGMPKERFSAKCLPNSPCSLEIQATKLEDSAVYFCASSQLVGYEQYFGPGTRLTVT.

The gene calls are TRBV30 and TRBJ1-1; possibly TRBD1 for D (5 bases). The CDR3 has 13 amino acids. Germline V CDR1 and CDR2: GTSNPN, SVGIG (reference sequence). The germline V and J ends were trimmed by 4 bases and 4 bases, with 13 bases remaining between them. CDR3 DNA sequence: TGTGCCTGGACTTTCTGGGGGACCACTGAAGCTTTCTTT. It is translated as CAWTFWGTTEAFF.

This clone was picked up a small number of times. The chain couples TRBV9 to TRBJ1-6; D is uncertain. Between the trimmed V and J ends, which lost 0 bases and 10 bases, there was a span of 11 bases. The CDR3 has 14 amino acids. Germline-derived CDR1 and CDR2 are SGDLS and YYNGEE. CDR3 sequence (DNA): TGTGCCAGCAGCGTAGCAAGGGATACCTCACCCCTCCACTTT. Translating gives CASSVARDTSPLHF.

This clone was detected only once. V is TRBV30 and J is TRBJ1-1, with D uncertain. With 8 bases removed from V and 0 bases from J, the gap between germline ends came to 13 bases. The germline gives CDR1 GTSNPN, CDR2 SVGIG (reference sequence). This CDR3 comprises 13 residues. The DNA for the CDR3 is TGTGCCCGAAGCCTACAGATGAACACTGAAGCTTTCTTT. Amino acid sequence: CARSLQMNTEAFF.

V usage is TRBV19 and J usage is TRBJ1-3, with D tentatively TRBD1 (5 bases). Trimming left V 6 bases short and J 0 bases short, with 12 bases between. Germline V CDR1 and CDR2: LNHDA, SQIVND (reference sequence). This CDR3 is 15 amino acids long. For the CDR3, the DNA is TGTGCCAGTAGCCTAGACAGAAGCTCTGGAAACACCATATATTTT. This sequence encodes CASSLDRSSGNTIYF.

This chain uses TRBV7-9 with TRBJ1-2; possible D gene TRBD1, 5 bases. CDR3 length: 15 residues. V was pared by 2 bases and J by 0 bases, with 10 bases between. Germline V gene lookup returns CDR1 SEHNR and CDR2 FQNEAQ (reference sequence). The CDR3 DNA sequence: TGTGCCAGCAGCTTAACCGACAGCCCTAACTATGGCTACACCTTC. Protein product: CASSLTDSPNYGYTF.

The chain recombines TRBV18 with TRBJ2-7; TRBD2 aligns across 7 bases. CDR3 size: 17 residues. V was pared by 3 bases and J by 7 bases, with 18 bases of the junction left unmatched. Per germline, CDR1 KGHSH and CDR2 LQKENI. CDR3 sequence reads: CASSPEVAGTRIIEQYF. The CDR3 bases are TGTGCCAGCTCACCTGAGGTAGCGGGCACCCGAATTATAGAGCAGTACTTC.